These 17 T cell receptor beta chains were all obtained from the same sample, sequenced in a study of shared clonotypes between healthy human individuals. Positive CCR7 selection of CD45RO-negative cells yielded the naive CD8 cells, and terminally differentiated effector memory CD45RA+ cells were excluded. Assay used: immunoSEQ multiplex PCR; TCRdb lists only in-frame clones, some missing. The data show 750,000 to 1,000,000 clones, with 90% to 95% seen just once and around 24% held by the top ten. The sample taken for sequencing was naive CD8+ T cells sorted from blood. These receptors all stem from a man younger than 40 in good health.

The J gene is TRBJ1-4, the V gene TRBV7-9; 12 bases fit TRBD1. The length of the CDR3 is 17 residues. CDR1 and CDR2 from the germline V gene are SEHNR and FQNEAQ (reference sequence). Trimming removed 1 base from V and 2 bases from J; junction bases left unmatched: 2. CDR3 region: CASSLGGQGATNEKLFF. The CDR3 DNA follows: TGTGCCAGCAGCTTAGGGGGACAGGGGGCGACTAATGAAAAACTGTTTTTT.

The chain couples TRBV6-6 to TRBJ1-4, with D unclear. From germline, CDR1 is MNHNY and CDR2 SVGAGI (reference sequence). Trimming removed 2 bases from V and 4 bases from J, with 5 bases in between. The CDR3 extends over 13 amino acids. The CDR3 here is CASSYRSNEKLFF. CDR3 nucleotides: TGTGCCAGCAGTTACCGGAGTAATGAAAAACTGTTTTTT.

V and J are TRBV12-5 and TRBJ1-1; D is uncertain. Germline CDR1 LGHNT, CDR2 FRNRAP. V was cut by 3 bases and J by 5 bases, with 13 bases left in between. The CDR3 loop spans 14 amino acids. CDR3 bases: TGTGCTAGTGGTTTCGGCGGGGAGGGAACTGAAGCTTTCTTT. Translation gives CASGFGGEGTEAFF.

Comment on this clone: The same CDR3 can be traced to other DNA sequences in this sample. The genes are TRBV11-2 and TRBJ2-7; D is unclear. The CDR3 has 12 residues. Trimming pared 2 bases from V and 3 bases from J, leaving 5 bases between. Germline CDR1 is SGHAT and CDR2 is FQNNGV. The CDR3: CASSLTGYEQYF. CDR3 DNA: TGTGCCAGCAGCTTAACCGGCTACGAGCAGTACTTC.

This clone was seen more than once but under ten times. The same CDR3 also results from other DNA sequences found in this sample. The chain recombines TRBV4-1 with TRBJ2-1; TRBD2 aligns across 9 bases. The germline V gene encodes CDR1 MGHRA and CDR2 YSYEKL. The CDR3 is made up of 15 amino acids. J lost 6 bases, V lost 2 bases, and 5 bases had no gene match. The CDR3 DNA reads TGCGCCAGCAGCCAACCGGGACTAGCCGGCAATGAGCAGTTCTTC. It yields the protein CASSQPGLAGNEQFF.

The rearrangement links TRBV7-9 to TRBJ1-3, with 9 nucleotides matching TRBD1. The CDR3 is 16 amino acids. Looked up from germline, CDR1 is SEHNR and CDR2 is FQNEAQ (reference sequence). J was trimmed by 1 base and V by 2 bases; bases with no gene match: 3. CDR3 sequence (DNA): TGTGCCAGCAGCTTAAGGGACAGGGTGTCTGGAAACACCATATATTTT. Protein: CASSLRDRVSGNTIYF.

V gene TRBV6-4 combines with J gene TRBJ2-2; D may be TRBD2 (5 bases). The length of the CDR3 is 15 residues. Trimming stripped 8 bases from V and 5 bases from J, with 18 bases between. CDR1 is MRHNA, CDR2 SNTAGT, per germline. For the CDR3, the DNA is TGTGCCAGCCGCGACGGACTCGGTAATACCGGGGAGCTGTTTTTT. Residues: CASRDGLGNTGELFF.

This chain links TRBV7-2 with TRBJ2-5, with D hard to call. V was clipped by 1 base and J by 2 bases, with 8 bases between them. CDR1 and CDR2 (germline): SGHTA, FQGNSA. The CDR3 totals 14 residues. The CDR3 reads CASSLDSNQETQYF. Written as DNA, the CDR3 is TGTGCCAGCAGCTTAGACAGCAATCAAGAGACCCAGTACTTC.

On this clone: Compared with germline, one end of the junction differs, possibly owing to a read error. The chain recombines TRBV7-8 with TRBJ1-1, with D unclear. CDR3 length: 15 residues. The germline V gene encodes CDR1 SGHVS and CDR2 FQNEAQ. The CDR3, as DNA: TGTGCCAGCAGATTAGGGTCGGGTTTGGGCACTGAAGCTTTCTTT. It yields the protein CASRLGSGLGTEAFF.

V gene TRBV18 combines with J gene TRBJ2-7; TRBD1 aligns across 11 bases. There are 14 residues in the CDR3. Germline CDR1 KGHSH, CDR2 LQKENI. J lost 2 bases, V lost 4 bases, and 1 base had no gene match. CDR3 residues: CASSLGQGAYEQYF. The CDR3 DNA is TGTGCCAGCTCACTGGGACAGGGGGCCTACGAGCAGTACTTC. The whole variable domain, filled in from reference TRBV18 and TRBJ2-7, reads NAGVMQNPRHLVRRRGQEARLRCSPMKGHSHVYWYRQLPEEGLKFMVYLQKENIIDESGMPKERFSAEFPKEGPSILRIQQVVRGDSAAYFCASSLGQGAYEQYFGPGTRLTVT.

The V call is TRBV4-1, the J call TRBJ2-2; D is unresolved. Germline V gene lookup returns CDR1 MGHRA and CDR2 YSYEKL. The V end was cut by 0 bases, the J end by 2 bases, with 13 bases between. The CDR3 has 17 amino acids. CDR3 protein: CASSQDRSGINTGELFF. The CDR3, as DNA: TGCGCCAGCAGCCAAGATCGCTCAGGAATAAACACCGGGGAGCTGTTTTTT.

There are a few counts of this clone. The CDR3 region is CASTPVGHNEQFF. As DNA, the CDR3 is TGTGCCAGCACCCCGGTGGGGCACAATGAGCAGTTCTTC. The rearrangement uses TRBV7-9 and TRBJ2-1; weak D call: TRBD1 (5 bases). Looked up from germline, CDR1 is SEHNR and CDR2 is FQNEAQ (reference sequence). Trimming removed 7 bases from V and 5 bases from J, with 12 bases in between. There are 13 residues in the CDR3.

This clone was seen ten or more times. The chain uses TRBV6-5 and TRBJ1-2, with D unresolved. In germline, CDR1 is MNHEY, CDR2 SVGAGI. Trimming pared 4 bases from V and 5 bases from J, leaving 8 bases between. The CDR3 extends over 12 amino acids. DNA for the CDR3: TGTGCCAGCAGTTCCAGCGAGTATGGCTACACCTTC. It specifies CASSSSEYGYTF.

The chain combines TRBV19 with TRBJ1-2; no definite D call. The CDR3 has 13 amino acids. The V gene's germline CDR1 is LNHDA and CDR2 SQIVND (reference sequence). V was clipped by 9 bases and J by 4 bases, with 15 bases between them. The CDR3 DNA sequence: TGTGCCAGCGCCCACCAGGAGATCTATGGCTACACCTTC. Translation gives CASAHQEIYGYTF.

The CDR3 is CASSLGEAIYEQYF. The CDR3 DNA follows: TGTGCCAGCAGCTTAGGGGAAGCAATCTACGAGCAGTACTTC. The rearrangement joins TRBV11-2 to TRBJ2-7, with D hard to call. The CDR3 sequence is 14 residues long. With 1 base removed from V and 3 bases from J, the gap between germline ends came to 10 bases. CDR1 and CDR2 from the germline V gene are SGHAT and FQNNGV.

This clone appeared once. The CDR3 bases are TGTGCCAGCAGCCCCCTTCCCACTGGGATTCAGGCTAATGAAAAACTGTTTTTT. Its translation: CASSPLPTGIQANEKLFF. V usage is TRBV7-6 and J usage is TRBJ1-4; the D is unclear. Trimming left V 5 bases short and J 3 bases short, with 22 bases between. The CDR3 runs to 18 residues. The germline V gene has CDR1 SGHVS and CDR2 FNYEAQ.

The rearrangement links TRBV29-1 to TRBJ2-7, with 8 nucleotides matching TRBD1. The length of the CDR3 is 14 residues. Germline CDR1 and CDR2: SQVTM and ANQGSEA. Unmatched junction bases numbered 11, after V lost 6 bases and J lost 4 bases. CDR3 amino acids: CSVLETGVGYEQYF. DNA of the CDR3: TGCAGCGTCCTCGAGACAGGGGTGGGGTACGAGCAGTACTTC.